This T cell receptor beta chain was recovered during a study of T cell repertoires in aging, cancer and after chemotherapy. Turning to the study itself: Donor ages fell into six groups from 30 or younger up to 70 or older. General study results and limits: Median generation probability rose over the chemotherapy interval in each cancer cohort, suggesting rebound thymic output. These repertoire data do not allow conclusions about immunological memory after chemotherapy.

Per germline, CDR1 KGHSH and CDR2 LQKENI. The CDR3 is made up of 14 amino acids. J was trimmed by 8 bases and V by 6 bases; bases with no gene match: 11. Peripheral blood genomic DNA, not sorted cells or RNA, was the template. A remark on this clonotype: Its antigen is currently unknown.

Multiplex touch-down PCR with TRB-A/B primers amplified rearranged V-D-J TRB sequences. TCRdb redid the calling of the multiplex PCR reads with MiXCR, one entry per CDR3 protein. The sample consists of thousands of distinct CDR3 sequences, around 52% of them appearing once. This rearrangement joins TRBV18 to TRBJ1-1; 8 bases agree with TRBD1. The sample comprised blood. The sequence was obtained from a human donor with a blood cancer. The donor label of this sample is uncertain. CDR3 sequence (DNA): TGTGCCAGCTCCCAACGGACAGGGTTTGAGGAAGCTTTCTTT. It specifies CASSQRTGFEEAFF.